Listed below are T cell receptor beta chains from one sample, sequenced in a study of blood T cell repertoires in COVID-19. The data were produced by immunoSEQ multiplex PCR, yet TCRdb's version contains in-frame clones alone and is incomplete. The sample has about 170,000 clones; around 82% are singletons. Sequenced input: peripheral blood. These receptors were collected from a human donor with acute or convalescent COVID-19. The donor label of this sample is uncertain. Each CDR3 is given with its conserved first and last residue. Each record gives: D gene, J gene, V gene, clone size, CDR3 protein, CDR3 DNA. A D gene is named only where the DNA matches it firmly. Only some rows state a clone size, as once, few, many or a class for expanded clones.

. | TRBJ2-7 | TRBV6-5 | . | CASTVQAVFYEQYF | TGTGCCAGCACTGTCCAGGCTGTTTTCTACGAGCAGTACTTC
TRBD2 | TRBJ2-3 | TRBV28 | . | CASSPPSGSMDTQYF | TGTGCCAGCAGCCCCCCTAGCGGGAGTATGGATACGCAGTATTTT
. | TRBJ1-5 | TRBV5-1 | . | CASSLLPGQNQPQHF | TGCGCCAGCAGCTTACTACCGGGACAAAATCAGCCCCAGCATTTT
. | TRBJ1-3 | TRBV5-1 | . | CASSLVGASGNTIYF | TGCGCCAGCAGCTTAGTAGGGGCCTCTGGAAACACCATATATTTT
. | TRBJ2-3 | TRBV14 | . | CASSQDHTDTQYF | TGTGCCAGCAGCCAAGACCACACAGATACGCAGTATTTT
TRBD2 | TRBJ2-3 | TRBV11-1 | . | CASSFGGGRDTQYF | TGTGCCAGCAGCTTCGGGGGGGGCCGAGATACGCAGTATTTT
TRBD1 | TRBJ2-7 | TRBV2 | . | CASSSLGTARRGEQYF | TGTGCCAGCAGTTCGCTAGGGACAGCGAGACGGGGCGAGCAGTACTTC
TRBD2 | TRBJ2-1 | TRBV5-1 | . | CASSQERGSSYNEQFF | TGCGCCAGCAGCCAAGAGCGGGGGAGCTCCTACAATGAGCAGTTCTTC
. | TRBJ1-5 | TRBV28 | few | CASSLQGQPQHF | TGTGCCAGCAGTTTACAGGGTCAGCCCCAGCATTTT
. | TRBJ1-1 | TRBV15 | . | CATSRDRVQAEAFF | TGTGCCACCAGCAGAGATCGAGTCCAAGCTGAAGCTTTCTTT
. | TRBJ1-2 | TRBV2 | . | CASRFDYGYTF | TGTGCCAGCAGGTTCGACTATGGCTACACCTTC
TRBD1 | TRBJ1-5 | TRBV30 | . | CAWNHRQGKGSNQPQHF | TGTGCCTGGAACCATCGACAGGGGAAGGGCAGCAATCAGCCCCAGCATTTT
. | TRBJ1-4 | TRBV27 | . | CASSLSGLPSANEKLFF | TGTGCCAGCAGTTTATCGGGCCTACCATCGGCTAATGAAAAACTGTTTTTT
. | TRBJ1-6 | TRBV9 | . | CASSVGGGNSPLHF | TGTGCCAGCAGCGTAGGAGGGGGTAATTCACCCCTCCACTTT
. | TRBJ1-1 | TRBV30 | . | CAWSRGTTEAFF | TGTGCCTGGAGCAGGGGCACCACTGAAGCTTTCTTT
. | TRBJ1-4 | TRBV7-9 | . | CASSPGDTTNEKLFF | TGTGCCAGCAGCCCCGGGGACACTACTAATGAAAAACTGTTTTTT
TRBD2 | TRBJ2-5 | TRBV10-2 | . | CASRGAGLALETQYF | TGCGCCAGCAGGGGGGCGGGACTAGCTTTGGAGACCCAGTACTTC
. | TRBJ2-3 | TRBV5-1 | . | CASGQSGPPGTDTQYF | TGCGCCAGCGGCCAGTCAGGCCCCCCGGGCACAGATACGCAGTATTTT
TRBD1 | TRBJ2-7 | TRBV11-2 | . | CASSTLQGAPYEQYF | TGTGCCAGCAGCACATTACAGGGGGCCCCCTACGAGCAGTACTTC
. | TRBJ1-1 | TRBV6-6 | . | CASSHGQQRTEAFF | TGTGCCAGCAGCCACGGACAGCAGCGAACTGAAGCTTTCTTT
TRBD2 | TRBJ2-5 | TRBV6-1 | . | CASSERSMGLAAQETQYF | TGTGCCAGCAGTGAACGATCTATGGGACTAGCGGCCCAAGAGACCCAGTACTTC
TRBD2 | TRBJ2-1 | TRBV30 | once | CAWRAGGSYNEQFF | TGTGCCTGGAGAGCGGGGGGCTCCTACAATGAGCAGTTCTTC
. | TRBJ1-2 | TRBV19 | . | CASFREGGYTF | TGTGCCAGTTTCCGGGAAGGCGGCTACACCTTC
TRBD2 | TRBJ2-7 | TRBV19 | . | CASSGTSLDEQYF | TGTGCCAGCTCCGGGACTAGCTTGGACGAGCAGTACTTC
TRBD2 | TRBJ2-1 | TRBV11-2 | . | CASSLSGRAGNEQFF | TGTGCCAGCAGCTTGAGCGGGAGGGCCGGCAATGAGCAGTTCTTC
TRBD1 | TRBJ1-5 | TRBV11-2 | . | CASSWTGDFNQPQHF | TGTGCCAGCAGCTGGACAGGGGACTTCAATCAGCCCCAGCATTTT
. | TRBJ1-4 | TRBV5-1 | . | CASSPDPGGEKLFF | TGCGCCAGCAGCCCCGATCCGGGAGGCGAAAAACTGTTTTTT
TRBD2 | TRBJ2-1 | TRBV25-1 | . | CASSEGTSGSNEQFF | TGTGCCAGCAGTGAAGGGACTAGCGGATCCAATGAGCAGTTCTTC
TRBD1 | TRBJ2-7 | TRBV6-6 | . | CASSRQNRGQANAYEQYF | TGTGCCAGCAGTCGACAAAACCGGGGACAGGCGAACGCCTACGAGCAGTACTTC
TRBD2 | TRBJ2-2 | TRBV5-6 | . | CASSFSGRQQGSLFF | TGTGCCAGCAGCTTTAGCGGGAGGCAGCAAGGGTCGCTGTTTTTT
TRBD1 | TRBJ1-4 | TRBV19 | . | CASTDRAEKLFF | TGTGCCAGTACTGACAGGGCTGAAAAACTGTTTTTT
. | TRBJ2-5 | TRBV18 | . | CASCREVGRETQYF | TGTGCCAGCTGCAGGGAAGTCGGCCGAGAGACCCAGTACTTC
. | TRBJ1-6 | TRBV6-2/TRBV6-3 | . | CASSYYLVGDNSPLHF | TGTGCCAGCAGTTACTATCTCGTAGGAGATAATTCACCCCTCCACTTT
TRBD1 | TRBJ1-1 | TRBV30 | . | CAWRVGGETEAFF | TGTGCCTGGAGGGTAGGGGGCGAGACTGAAGCTTTCTTT
TRBD1 | TRBJ2-3 | TRBV7-9 | . | CASSPGQGPAQYF | TGTGCCAGCAGCCCGGGACAGGGCCCTGCGCAGTATTTT
. | TRBJ1-3 | TRBV11-2 | . | CASSLLRATSSGNTIYF | TGTGCCAGCAGCTTACTCCGAGCTACTAGCTCTGGAAACACCATATATTTT
. | TRBJ1-2 | TRBV7-2 | once | CASSPPMGNGDYGYTF | TGTGCCAGCAGCCCCCCAATGGGAAACGGGGACTATGGCTACACCTTC
TRBD2 | TRBJ2-3 | TRBV11-3 | . | CASSRSGSTDTQYF | TGTGCCAGCAGCCGTAGCGGGAGCACAGATACGCAGTATTTT
. | TRBJ2-7 | TRBV25-1 | . | CASRKTGSYEQYF | TGTGCCAGCAGGAAGACAGGCTCCTACGAGCAGTACTTC
. | TRBJ1-6 | TRBV25-1 | . | CASSELRTEHNSPLHF | TGTGCCAGCAGTGAATTGAGGACAGAGCACAACTCACCCCTCCACTTT
. | TRBJ1-2 | TRBV27 | . | CASSLSISEGSVSGYTF | TGTGCCAGCAGTTTATCGATTTCCGAGGGATCGGTCAGTGGCTACACCTTC
. | TRBJ1-2 | TRBV6-5 | . | CASSYSGYGYTF | TGTGCCAGCAGTTACTCCGGCTATGGCTACACCTTC
TRBD1 | TRBJ1-2 | TRBV6-5 | . | CASRNEGAGYGYTF | TGTGCCAGCAGAAACGAGGGGGCCGGCTATGGCTACACCTTC
TRBD1 | TRBJ1-1 | TRBV5-6 | . | CASSLGDRLYTEAFF | TGTGCCAGCAGCTTGGGGGACAGGCTGTACACTGAAGCTTTCTTT
TRBD1 | TRBJ1-5 | TRBV28 | . | CASASTRTGVSPQHF | TGTGCCAGCGCATCTACCCGGACAGGGGTCAGTCCCCAGCATTTT
TRBD1 | TRBJ1-5 | TRBV19 | . | CASDRGKRGNQPQHF | TGTGCCAGCGACAGGGGGAAGAGAGGCAATCAGCCCCAGCATTTT
. | TRBJ2-7 | TRBV19 | few | CASSINREHEQYF | TGTGCCAGTAGTATAAACAGGGAGCACGAGCAGTACTTC
. | TRBJ2-7 | TRBV3-1/TRBV3-2 | . | CASSTGGGAYEQYF | TGTGCCAGCAGCACAGGGGGGGGCGCCTACGAGCAGTACTTC
TRBD2 | TRBJ2-1 | TRBV7-2 | . | CASAPGLAGVHEQFF | TGTGCCAGCGCCCCGGGACTAGCGGGAGTGCATGAGCAGTTCTTC
TRBD1 | TRBJ1-4 | TRBV6-5 | . | CASSYSSGGSEKLFF | TGTGCCAGCAGTTACTCGTCAGGGGGTTCTGAAAAACTGTTTTTT
. | TRBJ1-2 | TRBV30 | few | CAWRRAGGYGYTF | TGTGCCTGGCGCAGGGCCGGGGGCTATGGCTACACCTTC
TRBD2 | TRBJ2-1 | TRBV5-4 | . | CASSSGTSADNEQFF | TGTGCCAGCAGCTCCGGGACTAGCGCGGACAATGAGCAGTTCTTC
. | TRBJ1-4 | TRBV30 | few | CAWSVRRREEKLFF | TGTGCCTGGAGTGTGCGTCGCAGGGAAGAAAAACTGTTTTTT
. | TRBJ2-1 | TRBV12-3/TRBV12-4 | . | CASKLDWDNEQFF | TGTGCCAGCAAACTGGACTGGGACAATGAGCAGTTCTTC
TRBD1 | TRBJ1-1 | TRBV5-6 | . | CASSSIINRGDTEAFF | TGTGCCAGCAGCTCCATCATAAACAGGGGCGACACTGAAGCTTTCTTT
TRBD2 | TRBJ2-3 | TRBV20-1 | . | CSASSLGAGPTDTQYF | TGCAGTGCTAGTTCGTTGGGAGCGGGACCGACAGATACGCAGTATTTT
TRBD2 | TRBJ2-7 | TRBV7-3 | . | CASSLGTSGNEQYF | TGTGCCAGCAGCTTAGGGACTAGCGGGAACGAGCAGTACTTC